The 22 T cell receptor beta chains below all came from one sample that was sequenced in a study of cytomegalovirus exposure and HLA in healthy donors. Only in-frame clones appear in the TCRdb table, and some are missing; sequencing was by immunoSEQ multiplex PCR. The table records roughly 330,000 clones, roughly nine tenths of them present only once. Sequences were obtained from PBMCs. The receptors were sampled from a woman aged 25 to 39 in good health and CMV-seropositive.

This sequence joins TRBV2 and TRBJ2-7; 13 bases line up with TRBD2. CDR1 is SNHLY, CDR2 FYNNEI, per germline. V lost 8 bases, J lost 4 bases, and 5 bases stayed unmatched. CDR3 length: 14 residues. CDR3 loop: CASGGLAGVYEQYF. The CDR3 nucleotides are TGTGCCAGCGGCGGACTAGCGGGGGTATACGAGCAGTACTTC.

This clone was detected only a few times. The chain couples TRBV4-3 to TRBJ1-2; 8 bases match TRBD1. The J segment lost 0 bases and the V segment lost 3 bases, leaving 0 bases of the junction unmatched. The CDR3 runs to 14 residues. The germline CDR1 and CDR2 sequences are LGHNA and YSLEER. The CDR3 reads CASSQGQANYGYTF. CDR3 DNA sequence: TGCGCCAGCAGCCAGGGACAGGCTAACTATGGCTACACCTTC.

J is TRBJ2-2 and V is TRBV5-1; 12 bases fit TRBD2. The germline V gene encodes CDR1 SGHRS and CDR2 YFSETQ. CDR3 length: 17 amino acids. Unmatched junction bases numbered 5, after V lost 4 bases and J lost 1 base. The CDR3 here is CASSHRTSGKNTGELFF. The CDR3 DNA sequence: TGCGCCAGCAGCCACCGGACTAGCGGGAAGAACACCGGGGAGCTGTTTTTT.

This clone was seen more than once but under ten times. J is TRBJ1-5 and V is TRBV12-5; maybe TRBD1 (5 bases). With 0 bases removed from V and 6 bases from J, the gap between germline ends came to 24 bases. The CDR3 is made up of 19 amino acids. Germline CDR1 reads LGHNT; CDR2 reads FRNRAP. The CDR3 sequence: CASGLVLTDRGDLGQPQHF. The CDR3 nucleotides read TGTGCTAGTGGTTTGGTACTAACGGACCGGGGCGATTTGGGTCAGCCCCAGCATTTT. Full variable domain (missing parts from reference TRBV12-5 and TRBJ1-5): DARVTQTPRHKVTEMGQEVTMRCQPILGHNTVFWYRQTMMQGLELLAYFRNRAPLDDSGMPKDRFSAEMPDATLATLKIQPSEPRDSAVYFCASGLVLTDRGDLGQPQHFGDGTRLSIL.

This rearrangement joins TRBV4-3 to TRBJ2-7, with 7 bases matching TRBD1. Losses at the gene ends were 1 base for V and 4 bases for J; bases not matched to a gene: 7. CDR1 is LGHNA and CDR2 is YSLEER in the germline V gene. The CDR3 has 15 amino acids. The CDR3 sequence: CASSQGGRGIYEQYF. CDR3 nucleotides: TGCGCCAGCAGCCAAGGGGGCAGGGGGATATACGAGCAGTACTTC.

The gene calls are TRBV2 and TRBJ2-5, with D perhaps TRBD2 (6 bases). Germline CDR1 SNHLY, CDR2 FYNNEI. Trimming shortened V by 6 bases and J by 2 bases, and 13 bases separated the two germline ends. The CDR3 covers 14 residues. CDR3 bases: TGTGCCAGCAGGCAGATAGCGGCACAAGAGACCCAGTACTTC. It codes for CASRQIAAQETQYF. Together with reference TRBV2 and TRBJ2-5, the CDR3 gives the full variable domain: EPEVTQTPSHQVTQMGQEVILRCVPISNHLYFYWYRQILGQKVEFLVSFYNNEISEKSEIFDDQFSVERPDGSNFTLKIRSTKLEDSAMYFCASRQIAAQETQYFGPGTRLLVL.

J is TRBJ1-5 and V is TRBV4-3; unclear D gene. This CDR3 spans 15 amino acids. Germline V gene sequence: CDR1 LGHNA, CDR2 YSLEER. The V gene lost 2 bases and the J gene lost 4 bases, with 12 bases spanning the gap. CDR3 nucleotide sequence: TGCGCCAGCAGCCAATTCCGGGGAGGTAATCAGCCCCAGCATTTT. Residues: CASSQFRGGNQPQHF.

The gene calls are TRBV5-1 and TRBJ1-6, with TRBD1 matching 7 bases. This CDR3 has 14 amino acids. V shed 1 base and J 8 bases; nucleotides not matched to a gene: 3. CDR1 and CDR2 (germline): SGHRS, YFSETQ. The CDR3 reads CASSLLRGDSPLHF. The CDR3 region has the DNA TGCGCCAGCAGCTTGCTCAGGGGGGATTCACCCCTCCACTTT. The full variable domain, its missing parts supplied by reference TRBV5-1 and TRBJ1-6, is KAGVTQTPRYLIKTRGQQVTLSCSPISGHRSVSWYQQTPGQGLQFLFEYFSETQRNKGNFPGRFSGRQFSNSRSEMNVSTLELGDSALYLCASSLLRGDSPLHFGNGTRLTVT.

CDR3 protein: CASSQPGTFYEQYF. The CDR3 DNA follows: TGCGCCAGCAGCCAACCCGGGACATTCTACGAGCAGTACTTC. The V gene is TRBV4-1, the J gene TRBJ2-7, with a weak D call TRBD1 (6 bases). The CDR3 contains 14 residues. CDR1 is MGHRA, CDR2 YSYEKL, per germline. The V gene lost 2 bases and the J gene lost 3 bases, with 11 bases spanning the gap.

J is TRBJ2-1 and V is TRBV18, with 10 bases matching TRBD2. The V gene's germline CDR1 is KGHSH and CDR2 LQKENI. The CDR3 has 16 residues. The V and J ends lost 4 bases and 6 bases, in that order; junction bases with no gene match: 9. The CDR3 loop reads CASSQTGSSGGNEQFF. The CDR3 DNA follows: TGTGCCAGCTCACAAACGGGCTCTAGCGGGGGCAATGAGCAGTTCTTC.

The gene calls are TRBV19 and TRBJ2-7; TRBD1 might be the D (5 bases). The CDR3 extends over 16 amino acids. Looked up from germline, CDR1 is LNHDA and CDR2 is SQIVND (reference sequence). Deletions cut 4 bases from V and 0 bases from J, with 16 bases between. DNA of the CDR3: TGTGCCAGTAGTAGGAGACAGTACAATCTCTCCTACGAGCAGTACTTC. Residues: CASSRRQYNLSYEQYF.

The chain couples TRBV20-1 to TRBJ1-2, with D perhaps matching TRBD1 (6 bases). CDR3 length: 11 amino acids. The V gene's germline CDR1 is DFQATT and CDR2 SNEGSKA (reference sequence). The V end was cut by 6 bases, the J end by 8 bases, with 13 bases between. The CDR3 region has the DNA TGCAGTGCGCGTACAGGGTCGGGCTACACCTTC. This codes for CSARTGSGYTF.

The V and J genes are TRBV28 and TRBJ1-2; TRBD1 aligns across 9 bases. Unmatched junction bases numbered 11, after V lost 7 bases and J lost 5 bases. The CDR3 runs 15 residues. Germline V gene lookup returns CDR1 MDHEN and CDR2 SYDVKM. The CDR3: CASNLSGTGSYGYTF. CDR3 DNA: TGTGCCAGCAACCTATCCGGGACAGGGTCTTATGGCTACACCTTC.

CDR3 sequence reads: CASSVGRGQGADYGYTF. The CDR3 nucleotides read TGTGCCAGCAGCGTAGGTAGGGGGCAGGGGGCCGACTATGGCTACACCTTC. The chain couples TRBV9 to TRBJ1-2; TRBD1 matches 8 bases. Germline V gene lookup returns CDR1 SGDLS and CDR2 YYNGEE. This CDR3 is built from 17 residues. The J segment lost 3 bases and the V segment lost 0 bases, leaving 10 bases of the junction unmatched.

The J gene is TRBJ2-1, the V gene TRBV7-9; the D is unclear. Germline CDR1 and CDR2: SEHNR and FQNEAQ (reference sequence). Trimming took off 2 bases at V and 5 bases at J, with 7 bases between the two ends. This CDR3 contains 13 residues. DNA for the CDR3: TGTGCCAGCAGCTTAAGGTCCGACAATGAGCAGTTCTTC. It is translated as CASSLRSDNEQFF.

The chain employs TRBV11-1 and TRBJ2-7; no firm D call. The CDR3 consists of 12 residues. Germline CDR1 and CDR2: SGHAT and FQDESV (reference sequence). The V gene lost 5 bases and the J gene lost 4 bases, with 9 bases spanning the gap. CDR3 residues: CASSATLYEQYF. For the CDR3, the DNA is TGTGCCAGCAGCGCGACACTTTACGAGCAGTACTTC.

The J gene is TRBJ1-1, the V gene TRBV2; tentative D call: TRBD1 (6 bases). The germline V gene encodes CDR1 SNHLY and CDR2 FYNNEI. The CDR3 length is 12 residues. V lost 6 bases, J lost 5 bases, and 10 bases lay in between. Here the CDR3 reads CASRQGETEAFF. CDR3 nucleotide sequence: TGTGCCAGCAGACAGGGCGAGACTGAAGCTTTCTTT. The full variable domain, with the rest looked up from reference TRBV2 and TRBJ1-1, is EPEVTQTPSHQVTQMGQEVILRCVPISNHLYFYWYRQILGQKVEFLVSFYNNEISEKSEIFDDQFSVERPDGSNFTLKIRSTKLEDSAMYFCASRQGETEAFFGQGTRLTVV.

V gene TRBV27 combines with J gene TRBJ2-7; TRBD1 matches 10 bases. The CDR3 is 14 residues long. V trimming: 6 bases; J trimming: 4 bases; junction bases outside the gene matches: 6. In germline, CDR1 is MNHEY, CDR2 SMNVEV (reference sequence). As DNA, the CDR3 is TGTGCCAGCAGGTCGACAGGGGGCGCTTACGAGCAGTACTTC. It translates to CASRSTGGAYEQYF.

This clone came up a few times. This rearrangement joins TRBV29-1 to TRBJ1-1, with D unclear. CDR1 is SQVTM, CDR2 ANQGSEA, per germline. Trimming took off 4 bases at V and 5 bases at J, with 11 bases between the two ends. The CDR3 extends over 12 amino acids. The CDR3, as DNA: TGCAGCGTTGCCCTTCCGGAGACTGAAGCTTTCTTT. This sequence encodes CSVALPETEAFF.

This clone appeared once. The V and J genes are TRBV5-1 and TRBJ2-1, with 9 bases lining up with TRBD1. The V gene end was trimmed by 4 bases and the J gene end by 3 bases; junction bases not matched to a gene: 8. The germline gives CDR1 SGHRS, CDR2 YFSETQ. The CDR3 covers 16 residues. The DNA for the CDR3 is TGCGCCAGCAGCCCTAAGGGACAGGGATACTACAATGAGCAGTTCTTC. This encodes CASSPKGQGYYNEQFF.

This clone was counted a single time. The genes are TRBV27 and TRBJ2-2; tentative D call: TRBD2 (5 bases). This CDR3 has 13 residues. Germline assignment: CDR1 MNHEY and CDR2 SMNVEV (reference sequence). V lost 3 bases and J 5 bases, leaving 7 bases between the germline ends. The CDR3 sequence: CASSFGGTGELFF. In DNA, the CDR3 is TGTGCCAGCAGTTTCGGAGGAACCGGGGAGCTGTTTTTT.

The sample holds a few counts of this clone. The chain carries TRBV6-1 and TRBJ2-7, with 10 bases identical to TRBD1. Germline assignment: CDR1 MNHNS and CDR2 SASEGT. The junction had 1 base not matched to a gene; V was cut back by 8 bases and J by 3 bases. CDR3 size: 12 residues. CDR3 nucleotides: TGTGCCAGCGGGGACAGGGGCTACGAGCAGTACTTC. Its translation is CASGDRGYEQYF.